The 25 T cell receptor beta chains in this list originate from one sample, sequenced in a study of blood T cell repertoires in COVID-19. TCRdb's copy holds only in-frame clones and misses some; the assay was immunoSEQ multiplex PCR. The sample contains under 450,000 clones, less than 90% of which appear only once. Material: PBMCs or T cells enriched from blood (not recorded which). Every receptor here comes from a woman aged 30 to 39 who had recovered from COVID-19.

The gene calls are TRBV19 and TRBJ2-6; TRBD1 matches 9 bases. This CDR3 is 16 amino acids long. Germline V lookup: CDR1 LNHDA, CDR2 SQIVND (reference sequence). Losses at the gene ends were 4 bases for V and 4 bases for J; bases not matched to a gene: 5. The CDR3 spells CASSTWTGVGANVLTF. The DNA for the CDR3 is TGTGCCAGTAGTACTTGGACAGGGGTAGGGGCCAACGTCCTGACTTTC.

The CDR3 coding sequence is TGTGCCAGCAGCTGGGGGCTATATGGCTACACCTTC. It specifies CASSWGLYGYTF. The chain recombines TRBV5-6 with TRBJ1-2; D is possibly TRBD1 (6 bases). The CDR3 has 12 amino acids. The ends were cut back, 3 bases at V and 5 bases at J, with 8 bases in the middle. Germline V lookup: CDR1 SGHDT, CDR2 YYEEEE.

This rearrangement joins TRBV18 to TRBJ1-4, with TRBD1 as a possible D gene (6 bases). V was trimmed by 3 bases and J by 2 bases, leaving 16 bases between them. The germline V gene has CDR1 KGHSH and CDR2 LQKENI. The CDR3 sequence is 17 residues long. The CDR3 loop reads CASSPWGPVGTNEKLFF. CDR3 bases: TGTGCCAGCTCACCCTGGGGGCCAGTCGGGACTAATGAAAAACTGTTTTTT. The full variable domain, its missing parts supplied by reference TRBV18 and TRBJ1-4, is NAGVMQNPRHLVRRRGQEARLRCSPMKGHSHVYWYRQLPEEGLKFMVYLQKENIIDESGMPKERFSAEFPKEGPSILRIQQVVRGDSAAYFCASSPWGPVGTNEKLFFGSGTQLSVL.

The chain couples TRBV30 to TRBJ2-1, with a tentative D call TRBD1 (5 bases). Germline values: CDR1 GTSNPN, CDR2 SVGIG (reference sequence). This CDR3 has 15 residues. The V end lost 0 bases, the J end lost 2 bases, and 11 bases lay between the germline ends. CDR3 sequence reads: CAWSVQVTTYNEQFF. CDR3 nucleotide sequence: TGTGCCTGGAGTGTACAGGTGACAACCTACAATGAGCAGTTCTTC.

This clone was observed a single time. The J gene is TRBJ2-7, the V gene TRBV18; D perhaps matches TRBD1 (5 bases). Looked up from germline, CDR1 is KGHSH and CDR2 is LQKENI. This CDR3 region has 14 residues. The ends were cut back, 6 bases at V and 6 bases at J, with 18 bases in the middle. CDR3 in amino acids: CASSLAARASEQYF. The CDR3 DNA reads TGTGCCAGCTCGCTGGCGGCCAGGGCGAGCGAGCAGTACTTC.

CDR3 sequence (DNA): TGCGCCAGCAGGGAGAGACAGGTGACATCGAACAATGAGCAGTTCTTC. Encoded protein: CASRERQVTSNNEQFF. The chain combines TRBV4-1 with TRBJ2-1; perhaps TRBD1 as D (6 bases). Germline V CDR1 and CDR2: MGHRA, YSYEKL. V lost 6 bases and J lost 5, with 20 bases in between. This CDR3 is 16 amino acids long.

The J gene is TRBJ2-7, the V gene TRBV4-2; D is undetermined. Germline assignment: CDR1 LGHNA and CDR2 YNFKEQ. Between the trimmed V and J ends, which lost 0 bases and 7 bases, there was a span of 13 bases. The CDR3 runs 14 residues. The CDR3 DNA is TGTGCCAGCAGCCAAGACACTACCGTTTGGGAGCAGTACTTC. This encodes CASSQDTTVWEQYF.

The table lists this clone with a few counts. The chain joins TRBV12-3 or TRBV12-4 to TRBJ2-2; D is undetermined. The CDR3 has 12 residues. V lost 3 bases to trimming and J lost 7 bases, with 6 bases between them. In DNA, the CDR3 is TGTGCCAGCAGTTTCGGCGGCGGGGAGCTGTTTTTT. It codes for CASSFGGGELFF.

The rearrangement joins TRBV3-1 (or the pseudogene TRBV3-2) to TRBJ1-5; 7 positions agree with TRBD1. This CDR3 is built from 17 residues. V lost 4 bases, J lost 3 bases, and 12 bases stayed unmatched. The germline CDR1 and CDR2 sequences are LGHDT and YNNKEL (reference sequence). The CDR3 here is CASSPTLRTGNNQPQHF. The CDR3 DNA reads TGTGCCAGCAGCCCCACCCTCAGGACAGGCAACAATCAGCCCCAGCATTTT.

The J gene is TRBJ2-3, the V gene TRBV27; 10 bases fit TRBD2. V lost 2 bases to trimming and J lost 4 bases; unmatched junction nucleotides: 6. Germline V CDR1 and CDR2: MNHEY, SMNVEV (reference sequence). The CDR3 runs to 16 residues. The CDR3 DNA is TGTGCCAGCAGTTTAGGGCGAAGCGGGAGGGCAGATACGCAGTATTTT. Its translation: CASSLGRSGRADTQYF.

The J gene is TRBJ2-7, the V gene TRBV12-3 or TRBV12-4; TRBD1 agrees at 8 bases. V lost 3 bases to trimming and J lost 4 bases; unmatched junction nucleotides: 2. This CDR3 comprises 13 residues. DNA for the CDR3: TGTGCCAGCAGTTTGGACAGGGTGTACGAGCAGTACTTC. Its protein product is CASSLDRVYEQYF.

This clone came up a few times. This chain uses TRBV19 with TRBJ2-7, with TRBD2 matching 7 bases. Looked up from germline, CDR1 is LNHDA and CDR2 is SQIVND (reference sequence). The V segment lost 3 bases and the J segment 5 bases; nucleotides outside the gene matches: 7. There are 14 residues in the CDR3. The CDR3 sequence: CASSILSGGNEQYF. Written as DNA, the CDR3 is TGTGCCAGTAGTATTTTGTCGGGAGGAAACGAGCAGTACTTC.

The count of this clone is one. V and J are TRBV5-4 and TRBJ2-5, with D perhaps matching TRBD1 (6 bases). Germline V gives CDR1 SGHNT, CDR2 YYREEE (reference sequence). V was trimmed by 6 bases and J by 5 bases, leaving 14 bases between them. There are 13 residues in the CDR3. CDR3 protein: CASTLQGYETQYF. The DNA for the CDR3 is TGTGCCAGCACCTTACAGGGTTATGAGACCCAGTACTTC.

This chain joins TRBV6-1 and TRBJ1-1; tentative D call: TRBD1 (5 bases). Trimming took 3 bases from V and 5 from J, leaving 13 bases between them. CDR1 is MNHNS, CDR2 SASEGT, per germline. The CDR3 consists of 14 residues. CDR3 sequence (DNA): TGTGCCAGCAGTGAGGTCAGGGCACGAACTGAAGCTTTCTTT. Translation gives CASSEVRARTEAFF.

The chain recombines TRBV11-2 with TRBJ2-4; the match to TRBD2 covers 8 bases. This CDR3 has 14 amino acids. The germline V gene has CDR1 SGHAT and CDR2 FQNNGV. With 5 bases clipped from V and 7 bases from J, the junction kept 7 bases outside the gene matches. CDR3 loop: CASSAYSGMNIQYF. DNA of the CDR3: TGTGCCAGCAGCGCCTATAGCGGGATGAACATTCAGTACTTC.

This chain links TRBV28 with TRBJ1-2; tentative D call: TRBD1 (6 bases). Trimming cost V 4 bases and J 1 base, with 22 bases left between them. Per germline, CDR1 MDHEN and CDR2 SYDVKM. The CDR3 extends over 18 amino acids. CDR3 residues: CASSSTRTATYFNYGYTF. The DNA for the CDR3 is TGTGCCAGCAGTTCCACTCGGACAGCTACGTACTTTAACTATGGCTACACCTTC.

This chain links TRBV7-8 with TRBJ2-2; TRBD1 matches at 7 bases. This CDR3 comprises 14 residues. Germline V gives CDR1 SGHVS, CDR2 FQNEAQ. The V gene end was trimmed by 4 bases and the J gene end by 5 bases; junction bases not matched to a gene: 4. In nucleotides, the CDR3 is TGTGCCAGCAGCTGGCGACAGGGAACCGGGGAGCTGTTTTTT. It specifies CASSWRQGTGELFF.

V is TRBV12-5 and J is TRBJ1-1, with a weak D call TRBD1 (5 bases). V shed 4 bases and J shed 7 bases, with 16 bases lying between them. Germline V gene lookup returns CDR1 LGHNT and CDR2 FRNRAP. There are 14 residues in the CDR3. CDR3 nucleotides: TGTGCTAGTGGTTACTATCAGGGAATGTTTGAAGCTTTCTTT. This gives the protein CASGYYQGMFEAFF.

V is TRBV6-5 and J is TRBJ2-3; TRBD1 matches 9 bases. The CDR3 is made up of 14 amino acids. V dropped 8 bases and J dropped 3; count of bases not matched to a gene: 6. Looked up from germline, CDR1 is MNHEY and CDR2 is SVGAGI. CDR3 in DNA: TGTGCCAGCGGGGACAGGGTGTCGACAGATACGCAGTATTTT. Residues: CASGDRVSTDTQYF.

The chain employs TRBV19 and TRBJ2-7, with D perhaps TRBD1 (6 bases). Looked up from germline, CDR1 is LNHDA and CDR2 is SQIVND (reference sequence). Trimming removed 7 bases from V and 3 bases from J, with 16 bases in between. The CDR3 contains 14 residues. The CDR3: CASINRVPLYEQYF. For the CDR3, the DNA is TGTGCCAGTATAAACAGGGTCCCCCTCTACGAGCAGTACTTC.

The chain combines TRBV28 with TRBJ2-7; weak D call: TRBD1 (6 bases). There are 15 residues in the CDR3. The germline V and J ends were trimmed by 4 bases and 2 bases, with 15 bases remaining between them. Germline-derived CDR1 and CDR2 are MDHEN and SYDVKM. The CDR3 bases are TGTGCCAGCAGTTCCCCCCGGGACATGACCTACGAGCAGTACTTC. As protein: CASSSPRDMTYEQYF.

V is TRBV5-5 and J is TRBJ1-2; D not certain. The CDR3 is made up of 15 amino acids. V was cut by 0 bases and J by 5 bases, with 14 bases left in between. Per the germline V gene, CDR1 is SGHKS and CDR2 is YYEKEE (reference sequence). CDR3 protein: CASSLVITPGYGYTF. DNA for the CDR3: TGTGCCAGCAGCTTGGTTATAACCCCCGGGTATGGCTACACCTTC. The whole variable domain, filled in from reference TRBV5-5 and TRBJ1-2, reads DAGVTQSPTHLIKTRGQQVTLRCSPISGHKSVSWYQQVLGQGPQFIFQYYEKEERGRGNFPDRFSARQFPNYSSELNVNALLLGDSALYLCASSLVITPGYGYTFGSGTRLTVV.

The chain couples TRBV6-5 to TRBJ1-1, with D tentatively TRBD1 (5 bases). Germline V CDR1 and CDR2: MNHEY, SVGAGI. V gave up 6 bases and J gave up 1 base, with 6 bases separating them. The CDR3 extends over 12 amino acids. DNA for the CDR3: TGTGCCAGCAGAACAGGGAACACTGAAGCTTTCTTT. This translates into CASRTGNTEAFF.

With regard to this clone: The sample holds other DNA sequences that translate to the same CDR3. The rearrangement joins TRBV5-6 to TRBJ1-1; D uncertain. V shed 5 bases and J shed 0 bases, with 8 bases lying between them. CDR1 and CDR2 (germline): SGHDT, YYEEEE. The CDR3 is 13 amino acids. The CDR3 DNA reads TGTGCCAGCAGTGCCGAGATGAACACTGAAGCTTTCTTT. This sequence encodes CASSAEMNTEAFF.

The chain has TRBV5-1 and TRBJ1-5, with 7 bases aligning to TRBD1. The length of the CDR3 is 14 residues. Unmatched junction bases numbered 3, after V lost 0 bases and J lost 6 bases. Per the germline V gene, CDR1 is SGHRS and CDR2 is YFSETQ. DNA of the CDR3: TGCGCCAGCAGCTTGGACAGGGGATCTCAGCCCCAGCATTTT. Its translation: CASSLDRGSQPQHF.